These 21 T cell receptor beta chains share one sample of origin, sequenced in a study of blood T cell repertoires in COVID-19 (dated by TCRdb to 2020 to 2021). The receptor library was made with the immunoSEQ multiplex PCR assay. Entries here come from immuneACCESS through TCRdb and include only in-frame sequences with V and J called. Some clones fail to appear in such tables; in the studies checked, an unresolved V gene covers under half of the shortfall, and the cause of the remainder is unknown. The table for this sample lists 200,000 to 250,000 clones; about 79% of them were counted only once. The ten most abundant clones make up over 10% of the sample. The specimen sequenced was peripheral blood. These receptors were obtained from a human donor in a cohort sampled during active COVID-19.

V is TRBV15 and J is TRBJ2-4, with D possibly being TRBD1 (8 bases). The length of the CDR3 is 15 residues. V lost 2 bases and J 5 bases, leaving 13 bases between the germline ends. Germline V CDR1 and CDR2: LNHNV, YYDKDF (reference sequence). CDR3 in DNA: TGTGCCACCAGCAGACGGACAGGGAGGGAAAACATTCAGTACTTC. It is translated as CATSRRTGRENIQYF.

This clone appeared once. The chain recombines TRBV6-4 with TRBJ1-5; 10 bases are a match to TRBD1. The germline CDR1 and CDR2 sequences are MRHNA and SNTAGT. This CDR3 spans 15 amino acids. The trim removed 6 bases at V and 4 bases at J, leaving 6 bases unmatched. This CDR3 is CASRGTGDGNQPQHF. DNA of the CDR3: TGTGCCAGCAGAGGGACAGGGGACGGGAATCAGCCCCAGCATTTT.

As DNA, the CDR3 is TGTGCCAGCAGTTTATTCCCAGCGGGAGGGGGGACAGATACGCAGTATTTT. This encodes CASSLFPAGGGTDTQYF. The chain uses TRBV27 and TRBJ2-3; 10 nucleotides line up with TRBD2. Germline CDR1 MNHEY, CDR2 SMNVEV (reference sequence). V shed 1 base, J shed 3 bases, and the junction held 7 bases outside the gene matches. The CDR3 has 17 residues.

V gene TRBV2 combines with J gene TRBJ2-1; D possibly corresponds to TRBD1 (6 bases). From germline, CDR1 is SNHLY and CDR2 FYNNEI. The CDR3 extends over 14 amino acids. Trimming removed 7 bases from V and 9 bases from J, with 19 bases in between. The CDR3 DNA is TGTGCCAGCACCTTGGGGAACAGGGTTGGTGAGCAGTTCTTC. It translates to CASTLGNRVGEQFF.

The V and J genes are TRBV5-6 and TRBJ2-3; tentative D call: TRBD1 (6 bases). Germline V gene sequence: CDR1 SGHDT, CDR2 YYEEEE. Trimming stripped 8 bases from V and 0 bases from J, with 16 bases between. The length of the CDR3 is 15 residues. CDR3 bases: TGTGCCAGTTCATTCCAGGGGCTTAGCACAGATACGCAGTATTTT. Its protein is CASSFQGLSTDTQYF.

The chain links TRBV11-2 to TRBJ2-7, with D tentatively TRBD1 (6 bases). Germline CDR1 and CDR2: SGHAT and FQNNGV. V gave up 2 bases and J gave up 0 bases, with 11 bases separating them. This CDR3 is 15 amino acids long. CDR3 region: CASSLIRGASYEQYF. The DNA for the CDR3 is TGTGCCAGCAGCTTAATCAGGGGTGCCTCCTACGAGCAGTACTTC.

This chain joins TRBV19 and TRBJ2-5; the D is unclear. Germline CDR1 and CDR2: LNHDA and SQIVND (reference sequence). There are 13 residues in the CDR3. Trimming removed 4 bases from V and 1 base from J, with 7 bases in between. The CDR3 is CASSTGSQETQYF. The CDR3 DNA reads as TGTGCCAGTAGTACGGGTTCCCAAGAGACCCAGTACTTC. Full variable domain (rest looked up from reference TRBV19 and TRBJ2-5): DGGITQSPKYLFRKEGQNVTLSCEQNLNHDAMYWYRQDPGQGLRLIYYSQIVNDFQKGDIAEGYSVSREKKESFPLTVTSAQKNPTAFYLCASSTGSQETQYFGPGTRLLVL.

This chain connects TRBV5-6 to TRBJ2-1, with 8 bases fitting TRBD2. In germline, CDR1 is SGHDT, CDR2 YYEEEE. V was pared by 0 bases and J by 0 bases, with 8 bases of the junction left unmatched. CDR3 size: 18 residues. The CDR3 protein is CASSLGLAGRSSYNEQFF. The CDR3 region has the DNA TGTGCCAGCAGCTTGGGGCTAGCGGGTAGGAGCTCCTACAATGAGCAGTTCTTC.

The rearrangement links TRBV7-2 to TRBJ2-7; the D gene is possibly TRBD2 (5 bases). The CDR3 is 15 residues long. CDR1 is SGHTA, CDR2 FQGNSA, per germline. Trimming removed 5 bases from V and 2 bases from J, with 16 bases in between. CDR3 nucleotides: TGTGCCAGCAGCGAAGACCCGCGGGCGGCCTACGAGCAGTACTTC. The encoded protein is CASSEDPRAAYEQYF.

This chain links TRBV7-9 with TRBJ1-1, with a tentative D call TRBD1 (6 bases). Germline CDR1 reads SEHNR; CDR2 reads FQNEAQ (reference sequence). The CDR3 totals 14 residues. The V and J ends lost 5 bases and 2 bases respectively, with 12 bases between them. CDR3 DNA: TGTGCCAGCAGCCTGGGACACCTCAACACTGAAGCTTTCTTT. Translating it yields CASSLGHLNTEAFF.

The chain links TRBV18 to TRBJ2-1; a weak D match, TRBD2 (5 bases). The CDR3 is made up of 18 amino acids. CDR1 and CDR2 from the germline V gene are KGHSH and LQKENI. The V end was cut by 2 bases, the J end by 1 base, with 18 bases between. The chain's CDR3 is CASSPLGRAYRSYNEQFF. The CDR3 bases are TGTGCCAGCTCACCATTAGGGCGGGCATACCGGTCCTACAATGAGCAGTTCTTC.

This rearrangement joins TRBV13 to TRBJ1-5; possible D gene TRBD1, 5 bases. This CDR3 is 16 amino acids long. Germline CDR1 and CDR2: PRHDT and FYEKMQ (reference sequence). V lost 0 bases and J lost 0, with 9 bases in between. CDR3 sequence reads: CASSLGAGNSNQPQHF. CDR3 bases: TGTGCCAGCAGCTTAGGGGCAGGGAATAGCAATCAGCCCCAGCATTTT.

The chain employs TRBV19 and TRBJ1-1; a weak D match, TRBD1 (6 bases). CDR1 and CDR2 (germline): LNHDA, SQIVND (reference sequence). The CDR3 is made up of 13 amino acids. Between the trimmed V and J ends, which lost 4 bases and 3 bases, there was a span of 9 bases. CDR3 DNA: TGTGCCAGTAGTAGGGCAGGGGACACTGAAGCTTTCTTT. This codes for CASSRAGDTEAFF. Filled out from reference TRBV19 and TRBJ1-1, the complete variable domain reads DGGITQSPKYLFRKEGQNVTLSCEQNLNHDAMYWYRQDPGQGLRLIYYSQIVNDFQKGDIAEGYSVSREKKESFPLTVTSAQKNPTAFYLCASSRAGDTEAFFGQGTRLTVV.

This chain connects TRBV5-1 to TRBJ2-1; TRBD1 matches 10 bases. V was pared by 7 bases and J by 4 bases, with 5 bases of the junction left unmatched. Germline CDR1 SGHRS, CDR2 YFSETQ. This CDR3 is 14 amino acids long. The CDR3 is CASDPGQGYNEQFF. CDR3 sequence (DNA): TGCGCCAGCGATCCGGGACAGGGGTACAATGAGCAGTTCTTC.

This clone was seen just once. V is TRBV5-4 and J is TRBJ2-7; 7 bases match TRBD1. Germline V CDR1 and CDR2: SGHNT, YYREEE (reference sequence). Unmatched junction bases numbered 10, after V lost 1 base and J lost 6 bases. This CDR3 contains 15 residues. CDR3 loop: CASSLKVGGASEQYF. CDR3 DNA sequence: TGTGCCAGCAGCTTGAAGGTAGGGGGCGCGTCCGAGCAGTACTTC.

Concerning this clone itself: Other DNA sequences in this specimen translate into the identical CDR3. V and J are TRBV11-2 and TRBJ2-1; D is ambiguous. From germline, CDR1 is SGHAT and CDR2 FQNNGV. CDR3 length: 12 amino acids. The ends were cut back, 3 bases at V and 3 bases at J, with 3 bases in the middle. CDR3 nucleotides: TGTGCCAGCAGCTTGAGCTACAATGAGCAGTTCTTC. Amino acid sequence: CASSLSYNEQFF.

This clone was counted a single time. V and J are TRBV14 and TRBJ2-7, with D maybe TRBD2 (5 bases). V lost 3 bases and J 4 bases, leaving 22 bases between the germline ends. Germline V gene sequence: CDR1 SGHDN, CDR2 FVKESK. The CDR3 contains 17 residues. CDR3 nucleotide sequence: TGTGCCAGCAGCCATAGGACGGGAAGGAGCCAAAGTTACGAGCAGTACTTC. It yields the protein CASSHRTGRSQSYEQYF.

V gene TRBV4-2 combines with J gene TRBJ2-1; tentative D call: TRBD2 (6 bases). The CDR3 totals 16 residues. Per germline, CDR1 LGHNA and CDR2 YNFKEQ. V lost 0 bases and J 7 bases, leaving 16 bases between the germline ends. The CDR3, as DNA: TGTGCCAGCAGCCAAGAAGGACGGGAGACCCCGAATGAGCAGTTCTTC. This sequence encodes CASSQEGRETPNEQFF.

This clone showed up just a few times. The chain uses TRBV27 and TRBJ2-7, with TRBD1 matching over 7 bases. CDR3 length: 15 amino acids. Per the germline V gene, CDR1 is MNHEY and CDR2 is SMNVEV (reference sequence). The V gene end was trimmed by 4 bases and the J gene end by 3 bases; junction bases not matched to a gene: 9. The CDR3 loop reads CASSSILTGVYEQYF. The CDR3 DNA reads TGTGCCAGCAGTTCCATTCTAACAGGGGTCTACGAGCAGTACTTC.

The V gene is TRBV24-1, the J gene TRBJ2-2, with 8 bases matching TRBD2. V was clipped by 4 bases and J by 4 bases; unmatched bases: 4. CDR1 KGHDR and CDR2 SFDVKD come from the germline V gene. The CDR3 is made up of 15 amino acids. DNA for the CDR3: TGTGCCACCAGTGACCTGGCGGGGGGCACCGGGGAGCTGTTTTTT. Protein product: CATSDLAGGTGELFF.

This sequence joins TRBV11-2 and TRBJ1-3; D may be TRBD1 (5 bases). This CDR3 has 14 residues. Trimming pared 8 bases from V and 0 bases from J, leaving 11 bases between. The germline gives CDR1 SGHAT, CDR2 FQNNGV. The CDR3 is CASLLTVSGNTIYF. CDR3 DNA: TGTGCCAGCTTATTGACAGTCTCTGGAAACACCATATATTTT.